This T cell receptor (beta chain) comes out of a study of blood T cell repertoires in COVID-19. Method: immunoSEQ multiplex PCR; TCRdb's copy keeps in-frame clones and lacks some. The data contain approximately 70,000 clones, 85% to 90% of them seen just once; the ten biggest clones take up roughly 11%. Looked up from germline, CDR1 is LNHDA and CDR2 is SQIVND (reference sequence). Unmatched junction bases numbered 6, after V lost 6 bases and J lost 4 bases. The CDR3 extends over 13 amino acids. This rearrangement joins TRBV19 to TRBJ2-7; 7 bases align to TRBD1. The source material was peripheral blood. The TCR was taken from a man between 65 and 85 years old with active or convalescent COVID-19. The DNA of the CDR3 is TGTGCCAGTAGGGCCGGGACAGAATACGAGCAGTACTTC. It is translated as CASRAGTEYEQYF.